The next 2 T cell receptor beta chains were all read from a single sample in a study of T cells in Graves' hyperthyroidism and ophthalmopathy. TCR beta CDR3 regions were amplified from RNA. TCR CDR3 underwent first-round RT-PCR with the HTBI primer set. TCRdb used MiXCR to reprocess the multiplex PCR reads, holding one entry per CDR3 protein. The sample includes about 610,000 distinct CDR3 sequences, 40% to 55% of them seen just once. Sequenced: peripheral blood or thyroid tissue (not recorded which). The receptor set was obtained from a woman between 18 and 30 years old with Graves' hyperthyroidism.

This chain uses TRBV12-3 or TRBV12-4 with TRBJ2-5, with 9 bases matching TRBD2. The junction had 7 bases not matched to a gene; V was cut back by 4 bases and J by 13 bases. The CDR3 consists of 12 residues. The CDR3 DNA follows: TGTGCCAGCAGTTCGACTAGCGGACTCACGTACTTC. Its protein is CASSSTSGLTYF.

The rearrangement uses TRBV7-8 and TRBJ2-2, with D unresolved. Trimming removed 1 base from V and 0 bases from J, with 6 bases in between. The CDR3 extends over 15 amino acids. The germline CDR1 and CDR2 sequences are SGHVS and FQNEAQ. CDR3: CASSLVFTNTGELFF. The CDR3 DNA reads TGTGCCAGCAGCTTAGTGTTCACGAACACCGGGGAGCTGTTTTTT.